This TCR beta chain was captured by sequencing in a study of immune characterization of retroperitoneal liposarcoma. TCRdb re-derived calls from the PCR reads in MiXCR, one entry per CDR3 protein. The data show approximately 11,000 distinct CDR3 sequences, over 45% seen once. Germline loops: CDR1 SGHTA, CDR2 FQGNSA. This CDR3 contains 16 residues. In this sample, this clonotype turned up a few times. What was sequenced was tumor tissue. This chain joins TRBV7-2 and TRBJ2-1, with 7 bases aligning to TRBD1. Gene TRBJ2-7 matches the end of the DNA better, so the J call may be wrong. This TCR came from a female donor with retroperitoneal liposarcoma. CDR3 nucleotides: TGTGCCAGCAGCTTTAGCACGGGACAGAAGGCCTACGAGCAGTACTTC. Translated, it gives CASSFSTGQKAYEQYF.